This T cell receptor beta chain was profiled in a study of OX40 agonist ivuxolimab in advanced cancers. As for the study in general: The mean age was roughly 60 years, ranging from about 20 to 90, with 65% to 90% of participants male.

Of note for this clone: Its antigen remains unknown.

Sequencing was performed with immunoSEQ multiplex PCR; in TCRdb, only in-frame clones are kept and a portion is missing. The table records 81,000 or so clones, 88% of them present only once. Study-wide results and caveats: Averaged across samples, CD8+ T cells carried more expanded clones than CD4+ did. Expanded peripheral T-cell antigen specificity went undetermined.

Samples of blood were obtained at baseline, on cycle 4 day 1, and on cycle 7 day 1. V dropped 4 bases and J dropped 3 bases, with 13 bases sitting between them. There are 14 residues in the CDR3. The germline CDR1 and CDR2 sequences are SGHAT and FQNNGV. The sequencing here drew on CD4+ or CD8+ T cells sorted from blood, taken in a trial of the OX40 agonist ivuxolimab. The V gene is TRBV11-2, the J gene TRBJ2-7; D possibly corresponds to TRBD2 (5 bases). This sequence originates from an adult with an advanced solid tumor such as melanoma, head and neck, liver or kidney cancer. CDR3 residues: CASSSAGQNYEQYF. CDR3 DNA: TGTGCCAGCAGCTCCGCGGGTCAGAACTACGAGCAGTACTTC.